The sequence of this TCR beta chain was determined in a study of blood T cell repertoires in COVID-19. The CDR3 contains 18 residues. V lost 0 bases and J 0 bases, leaving 17 bases between the germline ends. Only in-frame clones appear in the TCRdb table, and some are missing; sequencing was by immunoSEQ multiplex PCR. Of fewer than 300,000 clones detected, roughly 90% appear once; the ten largest clones hold 10% to 15%. The genes are TRBV23-1 and TRBJ2-5; TRBD2 might be the D (5 bases). TRBV23-1 is marked as an open reading frame, function uncertain. This receptor was identified in a woman aged 25-40 years with COVID-19, enrolled during active disease. What was sequenced was peripheral blood. The CDR3 DNA reads TGCGCCAGCAGTCAATCGGCTTGGGGAGAGGAGTACCAAGAGACCCAGTACTTC. Translated: CASSQSAWGEEYQETQYF.